The sequence of this TCR beta chain was determined in a study of T cell repertoires in cytomegalovirus infection. A remark on this clonotype: No antigen is known for it.

TCRdb called the reads again in MiXCR, with one record for every CDR3 protein. The sample lists tens of thousands of distinct CDR3 sequences; 20% to 30% were seen once. Trimming removed 4 bases from V and 6 bases from J; junction bases left unmatched: 6. This CDR3 region has 13 residues. Per germline, CDR1 SGDLS and CDR2 YYNGEE. The J gene is TRBJ1-1, the V gene TRBV9; 7 nucleotides align to TRBD1. Sequenced here: CD8+ T cells from cultured PBMCs, sampled from culture after CMV antigen stimulation. The clonotype was recovered from a human donor in good health (CMV status not recorded). Some clones in this sample may be carry-over from other donors' samples. The CDR3 DNA is TGTGCCAGCAGCCCAGGGGGAGGGCCTGAAGCTTTCTTT. Translating it yields CASSPGGGPEAFF.